The 20 T cell receptor beta chains presented below share a single source sample, sequenced in a study of blood T cell repertoires in COVID-19. The method was immunoSEQ multiplex PCR; TCRdb's version includes in-frame clones alone and lacks a portion of them. In the table there are roughly 70,000 clones, roughly 88% of which are singletons. The specimen sequenced was peripheral blood. Receptors originate from an older man with active or convalescent COVID-19.

This clone has more than one count but fewer than ten. The sample holds other DNA sequences that translate to the same CDR3. The CDR3 sequence: CASSLDRAYGYTF. CDR3 bases: TGCGCCAGCAGCTTGGACAGAGCCTATGGCTACACCTTC. The chain carries TRBV5-1 and TRBJ1-2; no clear D gene. Germline-derived CDR1 and CDR2 are SGHRS and YFSETQ. V dropped 0 bases and J dropped 4 bases, with 7 bases sitting between them. The CDR3 extends over 13 amino acids.

CDR3 region: CASSPTLQGSANIQYF. Here the CDR3 DNA reads TGTGCCAGCAGCCCTACACTACAGGGGTCGGCAAACATTCAGTACTTC. This chain links TRBV3-1 (or the pseudogene TRBV3-2) with TRBJ2-4; 7 bases line up with TRBD1. V shed 4 bases and J 6 bases; nucleotides not matched to a gene: 12. CDR3 length: 16 residues. Germline-derived CDR1 and CDR2 are LGHDT and YNNKEL (reference sequence).

This chain joins TRBV7-8 and TRBJ2-2, with D possibly being TRBD2 (6 bases). This CDR3 has 11 residues. The V gene lost 10 bases and the J gene lost 5 bases, with 8 bases spanning the gap. Germline-derived CDR1 and CDR2 are SGHVS and FQNEAQ. Written as DNA, the CDR3 is TGTGCCATCGGGGGAACCGGGGAGCTGTTTTTT. Translating gives CAIGGTGELFF.

J is TRBJ1-2 and V is TRBV6-5; 8 nucleotides line up with TRBD1. V trimming: 4 bases; J trimming: 4 bases; junction bases outside the gene matches: 8. This CDR3 is built from 15 residues. Germline V gene sequence: CDR1 MNHEY, CDR2 SVGAGI. CDR3 loop: CASSFLTGGGYGYTF. DNA of the CDR3: TGTGCCAGCAGTTTTCTTACAGGGGGAGGCTATGGCTACACCTTC.

This clone was counted a single time. V and J are TRBV7-8 and TRBJ2-5; TRBD2 aligns across 12 bases. There are 16 residues in the CDR3. Germline CDR1 is SGHVS and CDR2 is FQNEAQ. J was trimmed by 3 bases and V by 2 bases; bases with no gene match: 4. The CDR3 nucleotides read TGTGCCAGCAGCTTACAACTAGCGGGAGGAAAAGAGACCCAGTACTTC. This sequence encodes CASSLQLAGGKETQYF.

The chain recombines TRBV15 with TRBJ2-1; 11 bases are shared with TRBD2. CDR1 is LNHNV and CDR2 is YYDKDF in the germline V gene (reference sequence). The CDR3 spans 15 residues. Trimming at V came to 3 bases and at J to 4 bases, leaving 2 bases not matched to a gene. The CDR3 DNA follows: TGTGCCACCAGCAGCGGGACTAGCGGATACAATGAGCAGTTCTTC. Its translation: CATSSGTSGYNEQFF.

For the CDR3, the DNA is TGCGCCAGCAGCTTGGGACTAGTGAACACCGGGGAGCTGTTTTTT. Translating it yields CASSLGLVNTGELFF. This chain joins TRBV5-1 and TRBJ2-2, with a tentative D call TRBD2 (6 bases). This CDR3 region has 15 residues. CDR1 is SGHRS and CDR2 is YFSETQ in the germline V gene. V was clipped by 0 bases and J by 1 base, with 7 bases between them.

This clone was counted between two and nine times. This chain joins TRBV28 and TRBJ1-1; D is perhaps TRBD1 (6 bases). V dropped 2 bases and J dropped 5 bases, with 12 bases sitting between them. The CDR3 has 14 residues. The germline V gene has CDR1 MDHEN and CDR2 SYDVKM. The CDR3 sequence is CASSLVQGFTEAFF. The CDR3 DNA reads TGTGCCAGCAGTTTAGTACAGGGTTTTACTGAAGCTTTCTTT.

The chain joins TRBV28 to TRBJ2-1, with 8 bases fitting TRBD1. Germline CDR1 and CDR2: MDHEN and SYDVKM. Trimming cost V 9 bases and J 10 bases; bases outside gene matches: 8. The CDR3 loop spans 12 amino acids. The CDR3 sequence is CASGYGQGEQFF. The CDR3 DNA reads TGTGCCAGTGGTTACGGACAGGGCGAGCAGTTCTTC.

V usage is TRBV24-1 and J usage is TRBJ1-6; 7 nucleotides align to TRBD1. With 12 bases clipped from V and 7 bases from J, the junction kept 8 bases outside the gene matches. This CDR3 has 13 residues. Germline assignment: CDR1 KGHDR and CDR2 SFDVKD. Here the CDR3 reads CASGGIVNSPLHF. Here the CDR3 DNA reads TGTGCCTCAGGGGGAATCGTAAATTCACCCCTCCACTTT.

The sample holds a few counts of this clone. The chain uses TRBV6-5 and TRBJ1-2; a weak D match, TRBD1 (6 bases). V lost 0 bases and J lost 7, with 12 bases in between. CDR3 length: 14 residues. Germline-derived CDR1 and CDR2 are MNHEY and SVGAGI. The CDR3: CASSYSQGLSGYTF. DNA for the CDR3: TGTGCCAGCAGTTACTCACAGGGCCTCTCTGGCTACACCTTC.

The chain combines TRBV10-2 with TRBJ2-3; D ambiguous. The CDR3 has 15 amino acids. Germline assignment: CDR1 WSHSY and CDR2 SAAADI. V lost 3 bases, J lost 1 base, and 11 bases lay in between. CDR3 nucleotide sequence: TGCGCCAGCAGTGAACCAGCTCGGGGCACAGATACGCAGTATTTT. Residues: CASSEPARGTDTQYF.

This chain connects TRBV5-4 to TRBJ2-5, with 10 bases that match TRBD2. Germline V gene sequence: CDR1 SGHNT, CDR2 YYREEE (reference sequence). This CDR3 is built from 15 residues. J lost 5 bases, V lost 3 bases, and 7 bases had no gene match. The CDR3 nucleotides read TGTGCCAGCAGCTCAAGCGGGGGGGCCAGGGAGACCCAGTACTTC. It is translated as CASSSSGGARETQYF.

The rearrangement uses TRBV30 and TRBJ2-3, with 11 bases identical to TRBD2. The CDR3 totals 15 residues. Germline values: CDR1 GTSNPN, CDR2 SVGIG (reference sequence). With V trimmed by 4 bases and J by 0 bases, 3 bases remained unmatched. DNA of the CDR3: TGTGCCTGGACCAGACTAGCGGGGAGCACAGATACGCAGTATTTT. Translating it yields CAWTRLAGSTDTQYF.

The genes are TRBV5-1 and TRBJ2-7; D gene unclear. CDR1 SGHRS and CDR2 YFSETQ come from the germline V gene. Trimming pared 0 bases from V and 6 bases from J, leaving 7 bases between. The CDR3 runs to 12 residues. CDR3 nucleotide sequence: TGCGCCAGCAGCTTGGGCGGTGCCGAGCAGTACTTC. Translating gives CASSLGGAEQYF. Combining the CDR3 with reference TRBV5-1 and TRBJ2-7 gives the whole variable domain KAGVTQTPRYLIKTRGQQVTLSCSPISGHRSVSWYQQTPGQGLQFLFEYFSETQRNKGNFPGRFSGRQFSNSRSEMNVSTLELGDSALYLCASSLGGAEQYFGPGTRLTVT.

The rearrangement uses TRBV5-1 and TRBJ1-4, with 7 bases lining up with TRBD1. From germline, CDR1 is SGHRS and CDR2 YFSETQ. The CDR3 contains 15 residues. The ends lost 2 bases at V and 6 bases at J; junction bases unmatched: 7. This chain's CDR3 is CASSFRQGPDEKLFF. The DNA for the CDR3 is TGCGCCAGCAGCTTTCGACAGGGTCCGGATGAAAAACTGTTTTTT.

Here the CDR3 DNA reads TGTGCCAGCAGCTCCCTTAGCGGGAGGGCGGGTACCGGGGAGCTGTTTTTT. Protein: CASSSLSGRAGTGELFF. This sequence joins TRBV7-2 and TRBJ2-2; 11 nucleotides line up with TRBD2. Germline CDR1 SGHTA, CDR2 FQGNSA. The CDR3 has 17 amino acids. V shed 4 bases, J shed 5 bases, and the junction held 9 bases outside the gene matches.

The DNA for the CDR3 is TGTGCCAGTAGTTCGGGACAGATGGACACTGAAGCTTTCTTT. Translated, it gives CASSSGQMDTEAFF. The V call is TRBV19, the J call TRBJ1-1; 7 nucleotides match TRBD1. There are 14 residues in the CDR3. Germline V gene data show CDR1 as LNHDA and CDR2 as SQIVND (reference sequence). The trim removed 5 bases at V and 3 bases at J, leaving 6 bases unmatched.

The V and J genes are TRBV30 and TRBJ2-4, with a tentative D call TRBD2 (5 bases). The length of the CDR3 is 15 residues. The germline CDR1 and CDR2 sequences are GTSNPN and SVGIG (reference sequence). The V end was cut by 1 base, the J end by 3 bases, with 13 bases between. Here the CDR3 DNA reads TGTGCCTGGAGTGAGGGAGTGTTTGTCAAAAACATTCAGTACTTC. The encoded protein is CAWSEGVFVKNIQYF. The full variable domain, in which reference TRBV30 and TRBJ2-4 provide the parts outside the CDR3, is SQTIHQWPATLVQPVGSPLSLECTVEGTSNPNLYWYRQAAGRGLQLLFYSVGIGQISSEVPQNLSASRPQDRQFILSSKKLLLSDSGFYLCAWSEGVFVKNIQYFGAGTRLSVL.

As for this clone: Germline is not matched at one junction end, which may reflect a read error. V gene TRBV3-1 (or the pseudogene TRBV3-2) combines with J gene TRBJ2-7, with 11 nucleotides matching TRBD1. Germline loops: CDR1 LGHDT, CDR2 YNNKEL (reference sequence). This CDR3 is 15 amino acids long. This chain's CDR3 is CASTQRTGGIYEQYF. In nucleotides, the CDR3 is TGTGCCAGCACCCAAAGGACAGGGGGCATCTACGAGCAGTACTTC.